This is a list of T cell receptor beta chains from one sample in a study of control samples from healthy donors and cancer patients. Sequenced by immunoSEQ multiplex PCR; TCRdb stores in-frame clones only, minus some. Seen here are about 250,000 clones, around 80% observed once, and the top ten hold 10% to 15%. The sample consisted of PBMCs. The source is a woman in her sixties or seventies with lung cancer. Each CDR3 is given with its conserved first and last residue. D genes are given only for firm matches. The size entry is marked missing in some rows and otherwise reads once, few, many or a size class.

V gene,D gene,clone size,J gene,CDR3 protein,CDR3 DNA
TRBV11-3,NA,NA,TRBJ1-1,CASSLQGTDTEAFF,TGTGCCAGCAGCTTACAGGGTACAGACACTGAAGCTTTCTTT
TRBV30,TRBD1,few,TRBJ2-7,CAWSRGTGGEQYF,TGTGCCTGGAGTAGGGGGACAGGGGGCGAGCAGTACTTC
TRBV5-6,NA,NA,TRBJ2-7,CASSLAYEQYF,TGTGCCAGCAGCTTGGCCTACGAGCAGTACTTC
TRBV10-1,NA,few,TRBJ2-5,CASSDGGRPETQYF,TGCGCCAGCAGTGATGGAGGTAGACCCGAGACCCAGTACTTC
TRBV10-2,NA,once,TRBJ1-3,CASSEIPYSGNTIYF,TGCGCCAGCAGTGAGATCCCTTACTCTGGAAACACCATATATTTT
TRBV18,TRBD2,NA,TRBJ2-2,CASSPQLAGQTGELFF,TGTGCCAGCTCACCACAACTAGCGGGACAGACCGGGGAGCTGTTTTTT
TRBV7-9,NA,NA,TRBJ1-2,CASTRDGKDYGYTF,TGTGCCAGCACCAGGGACGGGAAAGACTATGGCTACACCTTC
TRBV28,TRBD2,NA,TRBJ2-3,CASSPPAGGGTDTQYF,TGTGCCAGCAGCCCCCCGGCGGGGGGAGGAACAGATACGCAGTATTTT
TRBV4-2,NA,NA,TRBJ2-7,CASSQNVGASPQQYF,TGTGCCAGCAGCCAAAACGTAGGGGCCTCACCCCAGCAGTACTTC
TRBV19,NA,NA,TRBJ1-5,CASSYGFEPQHF,TGTGCCAGTAGTTATGGGTTTGAGCCCCAGCATTTT
TRBV20-1,TRBD2,NA,TRBJ2-7,CSASFPLAGSYEQYF,TGCAGTGCTAGTTTTCCACTAGCGGGAAGCTACGAGCAGTACTTC
TRBV5-6,TRBD1,few,TRBJ1-1,CASTPGQVYTEAFF,TGTGCCAGCACGCCGGGACAGGTGTACACTGAAGCTTTCTTT
TRBV9,TRBD1,NA,TRBJ1-1,CASSPGAGQGSTEAFF,TGTGCCAGCAGCCCGGGGGCAGGACAGGGCTCCACTGAAGCTTTCTTT
TRBV5-1,TRBD1,NA,TRBJ2-3,CASSPLTGGPDTQYF,TGCGCCAGCAGCCCTCTGACAGGGGGACCAGATACGCAGTATTTT
TRBV4-2,NA,NA,TRBJ2-2,CASSPSGELFF,TGTGCCAGCAGCCCCTCCGGGGAGCTGTTTTTT
TRBV19,NA,NA,TRBJ2-5,CASSMSRAGEETQYF,TGTGCCAGTAGCATGTCCCGGGCTGGAGAAGAGACCCAGTACTTC
TRBV15,NA,NA,TRBJ2-1,CATSRDGVGSYNEQFF,TGTGCCACCAGCAGAGATGGGGTGGGCTCCTACAATGAGCAGTTCTTC
TRBV5-1,TRBD1,NA,TRBJ2-6,CASSFKTGVLAGANVLTF,TGCGCCAGCAGCTTTAAAACAGGGGTCCTGGCTGGGGCCAACGTCCTGACTTTC
TRBV18,NA,NA,TRBJ1-3,CASSPLTGYGNTIYF,TGTGCCAGCTCACCACTTACAGGGTATGGAAACACCATATATTTT
TRBV11-2,TRBD1,NA,TRBJ2-1,CASSSRKLPPTGDGEQFF,TGTGCCAGCAGCTCAAGAAAGTTGCCCCCGACAGGGGATGGTGAGCAGTTCTTC
TRBV5-1,TRBD2,few,TRBJ2-1,CASSLSGDSYNEQFF,TGCGCCAGCAGCTTGAGCGGGGACTCCTACAATGAGCAGTTCTTC
TRBV30,NA,NA,TRBJ1-5,CAWRPLGGGNNQPQHF,TGTGCCTGGAGGCCCCTGGGGGGGGGTAACAATCAGCCCCAGCATTTT
TRBV5-1,TRBD2,NA,TRBJ2-1,CASSFIAGGYNEQFF,TGCGCCAGCAGCTTCATAGCGGGGGGATACAATGAGCAGTTCTTC
TRBV6-1,NA,NA,TRBJ1-3,CASSEERSRNSGNTIYF,TGTGCCAGCAGTGAAGAGAGAAGCAGGAACTCTGGAAACACCATATATTTT
TRBV5-5,NA,NA,TRBJ1-1,CASSFHSNTEAFF,TGTGCCAGCAGCTTTCACAGCAACACTGAAGCTTTCTTT
TRBV9,NA,NA,TRBJ2-2,CASSVRATGELFF,TGTGCCAGCAGCGTACGTGCCACCGGGGAGCTGTTTTTT
TRBV5-1,NA,NA,TRBJ2-5,CASSLPDSAGETQYF,TGCGCCAGCAGTTTGCCAGACAGCGCTGGGGAGACCCAGTACTTC
TRBV9,TRBD2,NA,TRBJ2-1,CASSSVSGSRAEQFF,TGTGCCAGCAGCTCCGTAAGCGGGAGTCGGGCTGAGCAGTTCTTC
TRBV28,NA,few,TRBJ1-6,CATRVDRINSPLHF,TGTGCCACCAGGGTCGACAGGATCAATTCACCCCTCCACTTT
TRBV9,NA,NA,TRBJ1-6,CASSVAVNSPLHF,TGTGCCAGCAGCGTAGCGGTGAATTCACCCCTCCACTTT
TRBV3-1/TRBV3-2,TRBD1,once,TRBJ1-4,CASRDRDSGEKLFF,TGTGCCAGCAGGGACCGGGACAGTGGCGAAAAACTGTTTTTT
TRBV28,NA,NA,TRBJ2-7,CASSFAGRKIGEQYF,TGTGCCAGCAGTTTCGCGGGACGAAAGATCGGCGAGCAGTACTTC
TRBV4-2,NA,few,TRBJ1-2,CASSQDRLSGSNYGYTF,TGTGCCAGCAGCCAAGATCGTCTCTCGGGGAGTAACTATGGCTACACCTTC
TRBV28,NA,NA,TRBJ2-3,CASREWEDTQYF,TGTGCCAGCAGAGAGTGGGAAGATACGCAGTATTTT
TRBV18,NA,NA,TRBJ1-2,CASSPLISYSPLGGYTF,TGTGCCAGCTCACCACTTATAAGCTACAGCCCCCTTGGTGGCTACACCTTC
TRBV5-1,NA,NA,TRBJ1-2,CASSWGAQGNYGYTF,TGCGCCAGCAGCTGGGGCGCGCAGGGAAACTATGGCTACACCTTC
TRBV5-1,TRBD2,few,TRBJ2-3,CASSTGLAGGPRDADTQYF,TGCGCCAGCAGCACGGGACTAGCGGGGGGACCCCGCGATGCAGATACGCAGTATTTT
TRBV7-8,NA,NA,TRBJ1-3,CASSPAGAGSGNTIYF,TGTGCCAGCAGCCCCGCCGGGGCAGGGTCTGGAAACACCATATATTTT
TRBV4-1,NA,NA,TRBJ2-7,CASSHLGPSYEQYF,TGCGCCAGCAGTCACTTGGGACCCAGCTACGAGCAGTACTTC
TRBV2,TRBD2,NA,TRBJ2-1,CASSYTSGEQFF,TGTGCCAGCAGTTACACTAGCGGGGAGCAGTTCTTC
TRBV7-2,NA,NA,TRBJ1-1,CASSLAGVNTEAFF,TGTGCCAGCAGCTTAGCAGGGGTGAACACTGAAGCTTTCTTT
TRBV6-5,TRBD1,NA,TRBJ2-1,CASSYPRTGGLNEQFF,TGTGCCAGCAGTTACCCCCGGACAGGGGGCCTCAATGAGCAGTTCTTC
TRBV2,TRBD2,NA,TRBJ2-1,CASNFASGRSGEQFF,TGTGCCAGCAATTTCGCTAGCGGGAGGTCTGGTGAGCAGTTCTTC
TRBV7-2,NA,NA,TRBJ1-2,CASSLAVFYGYTF,TGTGCCAGCAGCTTAGCAGTATTCTATGGCTACACCTTC
TRBV11-2,NA,NA,TRBJ1-5,CASSQGPNQPQHF,TGTGCCAGCAGCCAGGGGCCGAATCAGCCCCAGCATTTT
TRBV7-3,NA,NA,TRBJ1-1,CASRLGPGTEAFF,TGTGCCAGCCGACTCGGCCCGGGCACTGAAGCTTTCTTT
TRBV29-1,NA,NA,TRBJ2-1,CSVEDWGEGGSYNEQFF,TGCAGCGTTGAAGACTGGGGTGAGGGGGGCTCCTACAATGAGCAGTTCTTC
TRBV4-2,NA,NA,TRBJ2-2,CASSQDRMAPGELFF,TGTGCCAGCAGCCAAGATCGGATGGCCCCCGGGGAGCTGTTTTTT
TRBV30,TRBD1,NA,TRBJ1-2,CAWKRTGGVGGYTF,TGTGCCTGGAAACGAACAGGGGGAGTGGGTGGCTACACCTTC
TRBV30,TRBD1,NA,TRBJ1-4,CAWSRGTAATNEKLFF,TGTGCCTGGAGTCGAGGGACAGCTGCAACTAATGAAAAACTGTTTTTT
TRBV2,TRBD2,NA,TRBJ2-4,CASSDRTSGRNIQYF,TGTGCCAGCAGTGACCGGACTAGCGGGAGGAACATTCAGTACTTC
TRBV5-4,NA,NA,TRBJ2-7,CASSLSTASYEQYF,TGTGCCAGCAGTCTCTCCACTGCTTCCTACGAGCAGTACTTC
TRBV5-1,NA,NA,TRBJ2-2,CASSLMSVNTGELFF,TGCGCCAGCAGCTTGATGTCAGTGAACACCGGGGAGCTGTTTTTT
TRBV2,NA,many,TRBJ2-5,CASSREGGGTQYF,TGTGCCAGCAGCCGGGAAGGGGGGGGGACCCAGTACTTC
TRBV15,NA,NA,TRBJ2-2,CATSREGYGAGELFF,TGTGCCACCAGCAGAGAAGGTTATGGGGCCGGGGAGCTGTTTTTT
TRBV5-1,NA,NA,TRBJ2-5,CASSTGSRAGETQYF,TGCGCCAGCAGCACGGGGTCCCGGGCGGGGGAGACCCAGTACTTC
TRBV30,NA,NA,TRBJ1-3,CAWSSSRNTIYF,TGTGCCTGGAGTAGTAGTAGAAACACCATATATTTT